This TCR beta chain was sequenced for a study of control samples from healthy donors and cancer patients (dated by TCRdb to the early 2020s). The method behind the library was the immunoSEQ multiplex PCR assay. The immuneACCESS repertoire file appears here via TCRdb, limited to in-frame rearrangements. These files lack a portion of the clones; in checked studies, under half of the deficit traces to unresolved V genes, and the cause of the others is not known. The sample table shows about 53,000 clones, and about 90% are seen once. About 14% of the sample goes to the ten largest clones. As encoded in the germline V gene, CDR1 is SGHVS while CDR2 is FQNEAQ. Counted from cysteine to phenylalanine, this CDR3 has 19 amino acids. The only DNA kept is the CDR3, 57 bases in frame from the first base. At the junction V is shortened by 3 bases and J by 4 bases; bases outside the gene matches: 14. A note on this clone: What this receptor recognizes is not known. Per-base quality was not reported, and no clone a single base away is much larger than it.

This TCR came from a man in his fifties or sixties with head and neck cancer. The chain links TRBV7-8 with TRBJ1-6; 8 bases in the junction line up with TRBD1. The sample was PBMCs. CDR3 protein: CASSLLRAPGQAYNSPLHF. The sequenced DNA is TGTGCCAGCAGCTTGTTGCGGGCCCCGGGACAGGCATATAATTCACCCCTCCACTTT.